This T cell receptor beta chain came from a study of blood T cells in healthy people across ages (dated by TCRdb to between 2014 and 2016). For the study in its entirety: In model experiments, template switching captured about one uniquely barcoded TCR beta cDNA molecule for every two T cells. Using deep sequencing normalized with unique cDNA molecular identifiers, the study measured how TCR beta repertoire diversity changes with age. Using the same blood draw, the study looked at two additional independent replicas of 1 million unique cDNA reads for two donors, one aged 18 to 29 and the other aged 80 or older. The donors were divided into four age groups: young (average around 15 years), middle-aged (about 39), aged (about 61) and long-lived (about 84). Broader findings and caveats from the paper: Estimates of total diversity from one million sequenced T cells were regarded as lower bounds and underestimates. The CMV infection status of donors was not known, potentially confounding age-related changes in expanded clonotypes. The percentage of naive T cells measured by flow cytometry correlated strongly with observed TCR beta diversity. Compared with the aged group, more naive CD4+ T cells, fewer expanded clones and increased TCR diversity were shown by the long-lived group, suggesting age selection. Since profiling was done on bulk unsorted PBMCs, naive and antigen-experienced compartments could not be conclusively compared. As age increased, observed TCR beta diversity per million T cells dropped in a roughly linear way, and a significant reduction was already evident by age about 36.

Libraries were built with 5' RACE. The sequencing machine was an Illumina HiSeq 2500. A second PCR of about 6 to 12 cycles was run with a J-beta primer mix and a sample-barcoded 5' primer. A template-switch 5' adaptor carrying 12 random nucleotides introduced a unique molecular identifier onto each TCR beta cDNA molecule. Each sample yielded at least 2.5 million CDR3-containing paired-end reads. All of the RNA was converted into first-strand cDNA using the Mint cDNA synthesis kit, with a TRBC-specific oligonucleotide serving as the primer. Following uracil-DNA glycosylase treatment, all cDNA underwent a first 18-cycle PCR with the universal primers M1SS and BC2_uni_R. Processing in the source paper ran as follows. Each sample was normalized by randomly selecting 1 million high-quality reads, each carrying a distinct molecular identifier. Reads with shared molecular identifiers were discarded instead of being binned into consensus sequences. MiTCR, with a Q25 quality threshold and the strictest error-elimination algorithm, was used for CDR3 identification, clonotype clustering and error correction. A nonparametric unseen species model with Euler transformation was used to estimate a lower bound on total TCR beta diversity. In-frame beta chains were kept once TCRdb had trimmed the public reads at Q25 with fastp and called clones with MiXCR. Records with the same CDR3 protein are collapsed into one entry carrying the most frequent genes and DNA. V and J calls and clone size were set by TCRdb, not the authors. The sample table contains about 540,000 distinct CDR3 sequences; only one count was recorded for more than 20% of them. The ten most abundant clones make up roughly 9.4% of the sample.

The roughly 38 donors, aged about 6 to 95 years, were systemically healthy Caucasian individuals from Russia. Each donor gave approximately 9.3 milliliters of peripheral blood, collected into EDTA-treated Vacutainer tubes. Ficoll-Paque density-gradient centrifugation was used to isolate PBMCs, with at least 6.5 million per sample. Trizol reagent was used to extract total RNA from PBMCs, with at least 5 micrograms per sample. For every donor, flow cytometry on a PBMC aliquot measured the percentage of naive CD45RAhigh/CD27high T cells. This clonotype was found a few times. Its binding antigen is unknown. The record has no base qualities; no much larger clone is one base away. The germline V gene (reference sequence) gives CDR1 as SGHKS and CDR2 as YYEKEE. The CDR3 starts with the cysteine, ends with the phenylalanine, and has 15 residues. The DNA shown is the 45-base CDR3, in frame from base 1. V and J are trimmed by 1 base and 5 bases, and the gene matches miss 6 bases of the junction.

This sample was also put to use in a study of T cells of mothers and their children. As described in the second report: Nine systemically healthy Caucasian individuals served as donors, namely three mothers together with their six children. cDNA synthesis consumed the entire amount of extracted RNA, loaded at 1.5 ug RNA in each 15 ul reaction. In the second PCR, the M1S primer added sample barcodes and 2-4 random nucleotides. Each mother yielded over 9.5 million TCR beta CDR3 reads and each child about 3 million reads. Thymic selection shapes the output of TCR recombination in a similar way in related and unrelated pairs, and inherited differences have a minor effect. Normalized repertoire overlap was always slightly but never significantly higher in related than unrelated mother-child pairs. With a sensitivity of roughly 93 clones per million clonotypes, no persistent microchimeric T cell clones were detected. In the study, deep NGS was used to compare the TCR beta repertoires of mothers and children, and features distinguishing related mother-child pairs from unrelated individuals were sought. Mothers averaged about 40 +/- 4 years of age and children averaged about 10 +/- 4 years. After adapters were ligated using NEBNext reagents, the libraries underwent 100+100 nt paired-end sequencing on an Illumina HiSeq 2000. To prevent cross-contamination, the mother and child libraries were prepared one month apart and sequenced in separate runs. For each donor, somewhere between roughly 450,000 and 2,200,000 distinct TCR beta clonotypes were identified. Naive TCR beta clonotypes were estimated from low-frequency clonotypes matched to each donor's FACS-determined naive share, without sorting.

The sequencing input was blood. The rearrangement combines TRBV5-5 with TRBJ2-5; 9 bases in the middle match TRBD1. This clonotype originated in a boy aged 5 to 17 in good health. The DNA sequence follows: TGTGCCAGCAGCTTGATCGGACAGGGGTACGAGACCCAGTACTTC. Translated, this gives CASSLIGQGYETQYF. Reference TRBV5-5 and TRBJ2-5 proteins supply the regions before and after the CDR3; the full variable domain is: DAGVTQSPTHLIKTRGQQVTLRCSPISGHKSVSWYQQVLGQGPQFIFQYYEKEERGRGNFPDRFSARQFPNYSSELNVNALLLGDSALYLCASSLIGQGYETQYFGPGTRLLVL.